This T cell receptor beta chain was retrieved from a study of blood T cell repertoires in COVID-19. Overall study context: Sources were T cells, B-cell-depleted T cells, or PBMCs; the material itself was cDNA or gDNA.

In the study's own analysis: Counts of nucleated cells, estimated from reference gene primer amplification, were obtained. Clones were sequenced by immunoSEQ multiplex PCR, and TCRdb holds only the in-frame ones, with some missing. That table is the source of V, J and clone size, and D and trimming were worked out from the DNA. This table has about 68,000 clones, roughly 89% appearing once. Germline V lookup: CDR1 MDHEN, CDR2 SYDVKM. With 4 bases clipped from V and 1 base from J, the junction kept 17 bases outside the gene matches. The CDR3 is made up of 19 amino acids. The TCR comes from a man aged 30 to 39 with acute or convalescent COVID-19. Material: peripheral blood. V gene TRBV28 combines with J gene TRBJ2-7; the match to TRBD1 covers 9 bases. For the CDR3, the DNA is TGTGCCAGCAGTTCACAAATCTCCTCCCGGACAGGGGAATCCTACGAGCAGTACTTC. Amino acids: CASSSQISSRTGESYEQYF.